One sample yielded the 16 T cell receptor beta chains listed below, sequenced in a study of metastatic and nonmetastatic thyroid tumors. None of the patients had undergone any treatment ahead of thyroid surgery. TCRdb reanalyzed the PCR reads with MiXCR. The sample lists approximately 12,000 clones; roughly 35% were seen once. Sequencing was carried out using tumor tissue. These receptors were obtained from a male donor with papillary thyroid cancer or a benign thyroid nodule (not recorded which). Some clones in this sample may be carry-over from other donors' samples.

The CDR3 DNA sequence: TGTGCCAGCAGGTCCGGGACTAGCGATCATGAGCAGTTCTTC. Protein product: CASRSGTSDHEQFF. The V and J genes are TRBV2 and TRBJ2-1, with 10 bases identical to TRBD2. The J segment lost 8 bases and the V segment lost 6 bases, leaving 7 bases of the junction unmatched. Germline V gene sequence: CDR1 SNHLY, CDR2 FYNNEI. The CDR3 is 14 residues long.

V and J are TRBV4-1 and TRBJ2-7, with D perhaps being TRBD1 or TRBD2 (5 bases each). Germline CDR1 MGHRA, CDR2 YSYEKL. Between the trimmed V and J ends, which lost 4 bases and 0 bases, there was a span of 22 bases. The CDR3 contains 18 residues. Here the CDR3 DNA reads TGCGCCAGCAGCCTCTCACCGGGGACGTTTGGGCCCTCCTACGAGCAGTACTTC. This sequence encodes CASSLSPGTFGPSYEQYF.

This sequence joins TRBV3-1 and TRBJ2-7, with D uncertain. Trimming removed 0 bases at V and 4 bases at J, with 10 bases between. This CDR3 contains 14 residues. CDR1 is LGHDT, CDR2 YNNKEL, per germline (reference sequence). The CDR3 here is CASSQDGPYYEQYF. CDR3 in DNA: TGTGCCAGCAGCCAAGACGGGCCTTATTACGAGCAGTACTTC.

This clone was recorded a few times. The J gene is TRBJ1-2, the V gene TRBV6-1; D is ambiguous. Germline V gene lookup returns CDR1 MNHNS and CDR2 SASEGT. The CDR3 is made up of 16 amino acids. V was clipped by 1 base and J by 8 bases, with 20 bases between them. The CDR3 region has the DNA TGTGCCAGCAGTGAAGAGCCGCCCGGGAAAGGAGGGGGCTACACCTTC. The encoded protein is CASSEEPPGKGGGYTF.

The chain has TRBV5-1 and TRBJ2-7; weak D call: TRBD1 (5 bases). CDR1 and CDR2 from the germline V gene are SGHRS and YFSETQ. The CDR3 is made up of 15 amino acids. Between the trimmed V and J ends, which lost 0 bases and 5 bases, there was a span of 15 bases. The DNA of the CDR3 is TGCGCCAGCAGCTTGGCCTCGACAGTAGGGGACGAGCAGTACTTC. Residues: CASSLASTVGDEQYF. Drawing the rest from reference TRBV5-1 and TRBJ2-7, the complete variable domain is KAGVTQTPRYLIKTRGQQVTLSCSPISGHRSVSWYQQTPGQGLQFLFEYFSETQRNKGNFPGRFSGRQFSNSRSEMNVSTLELGDSALYLCASSLASTVGDEQYFGPGTRLTVT.

By frequency in the sample, this clone is large. The chain joins TRBV20-1 to TRBJ2-3; 7 nucleotides align to TRBD1. The V and J ends lost 3 bases and 2 bases, in that order; junction bases with no gene match: 8. From germline, CDR1 is DFQATT and CDR2 SNEGSKA (reference sequence). The CDR3 extends over 15 amino acids. CDR3: CSASPRGKNTDTQYF. CDR3 nucleotides: TGCAGTGCTAGCCCCAGGGGGAAGAACACAGATACGCAGTATTTT.

The genes are TRBV11-2 and TRBJ2-7, with D perhaps TRBD2 (5 bases). Germline assignment: CDR1 SGHAT and CDR2 FQNNGV. This CDR3 comprises 14 residues. Trimming cost V 1 base and J 3 bases, with 10 bases left between them. The chain's CDR3 is CASSLAGIYYEQYF. CDR3 DNA: TGTGCCAGCAGCTTAGCCGGGATCTACTACGAGCAGTACTTC.

The table lists this clone with a few counts. The chain combines TRBV29-1 with TRBJ1-1; D is unresolved. The germline V gene has CDR1 SQVTM and CDR2 ANQGSEA. The CDR3 has 13 residues. Trimming took 8 bases from V and 1 from J, leaving 14 bases between them. The CDR3: CSYSKGTNTEAFF. DNA for the CDR3: TGCAGCTATAGTAAGGGAACGAACACTGAAGCTTTCTTT.

The gene calls are TRBV11-3 and TRBJ1-1; D remains unclear. V was pared by 5 bases and J by 4 bases, with 14 bases between. The germline CDR1 and CDR2 sequences are SGHNT and YENEEA. The CDR3 consists of 14 residues. DNA for the CDR3: TGTGCCAGCAGCACTCATACTTTGGCCACTGAAGCTTTCTTT. It translates to CASSTHTLATEAFF.

This clone is medium-sized in the sample. The chain couples TRBV5-1 to TRBJ1-4, with D tentatively TRBD1 (5 bases). Germline V gives CDR1 SGHRS, CDR2 YFSETQ. The V end was cut by 4 bases, the J end by 5 bases, with 15 bases between. This CDR3 comprises 15 residues. CDR3 loop: CASSHEEGRNEKLFF. The CDR3 nucleotides are TGCGCCAGCAGCCACGAGGAGGGGAGGAATGAAAAACTGTTTTTT.

A word on this clone: One junction end disagrees with the germline gene, perhaps due to a read error. The chain is built from TRBV25-1 and TRBJ2-1; 10 nucleotides match TRBD1. The germline V gene has CDR1 MGHDK and CDR2 SYGVNS. The CDR3 length is 16 residues. CDR3 loop: CASSGPGTGAVNEKFF. DNA of the CDR3: TGTGCCAGCAGTGGACCCGGGACAGGGGCGGTCAATGAGAAGTTCTTC.

This clone was detected a few times. V and J are TRBV6-1 and TRBJ1-3; D not certain. The V end lost 10 bases, the J end lost 0 bases, and 10 bases lay between the germline ends. The V gene's germline CDR1 is MNHNS and CDR2 SASEGT. This CDR3 has 13 amino acids. The CDR3 DNA reads as TGTGCCACCAGAGTCAACTCTGGAAACACCATATATTTT. Translating it yields CATRVNSGNTIYF.

The V call is TRBV11-2, the J call TRBJ2-7; 10 nucleotides align to TRBD2. The CDR3 has 15 amino acids. Germline assignment: CDR1 SGHAT and CDR2 FQNNGV. The V and J ends lost 3 bases and 0 bases, in that order; junction bases with no gene match: 2. In nucleotides, the CDR3 is TGTGCCAGCAGCTTGACTAGCGGGCGCTCCTACGAGCAGTACTTC. It codes for CASSLTSGRSYEQYF.

The chain recombines TRBV6-5 with TRBJ2-1; TRBD2 matches at 10 bases. Germline V lookup: CDR1 MNHEY, CDR2 SVGAGI. Trimming cost V 2 bases and J 9 bases; bases outside gene matches: 7. The CDR3 has 15 residues. The CDR3 nucleotides read TGTGCCAGCAGTTACGGAGCGGGAGGGGCGGGTGAGCAGTTCTTC. Its protein is CASSYGAGGAGEQFF.

The V call is TRBV5-1, the J call TRBJ2-3, with 10 bases matching TRBD2. Germline CDR1 SGHRS, CDR2 YFSETQ. The CDR3 contains 16 residues. V shed 0 bases, J shed 3 bases, and the junction held 4 bases outside the gene matches. CDR3 nucleotide sequence: TGCGCCAGCAGCTTGGATAGCGGGAGGCCGACAGATACGCAGTATTTT. Translated, it gives CASSLDSGRPTDTQYF.

The chain joins TRBV15 to TRBJ2-7; D ambiguous. CDR1 and CDR2 (germline): LNHNV, YYDKDF (reference sequence). The CDR3 runs 15 residues. V lost 0 bases, J lost 0 bases, and 9 bases lay in between. The CDR3 DNA is TGTGCCACCAGCAGAGATCGTGGGATCTCCTACGAGCAGTACTTC. This gives the protein CATSRDRGISYEQYF.